This T cell receptor beta chain emerged from a study of graft-versus-host responses after intestinal transplantation. As for the study in general: Recipients underwent multivisceral, liver-intestinal, or isolated intestinal transplants. Among the recipients, all got anti-thymocyte globulin induction and then tacrolimus and steroids for about 3 years. General study points: Association was observed between peak circulating GvH clone levels and early post-transplant HvG declines.

The CDR3 runs to 12 residues. Trimming removed 4 bases at V and 10 bases at J, with 11 bases between. Germline V gene data show CDR1 as SGHDN and CDR2 as FVKESK. Graft specimens yielded both intraepithelial and lamina propria lymphocytes. TCRdb's copy holds only in-frame clones and misses some; the assay was immunoSEQ multiplex PCR. The table has 20,000 to 25,000 clones, around 77% seen once; the top ten hold under 4%. On this clone itself: Its target is unknown.

The receptor's source is a human patient who received an intestinal transplant, so some T cells may come from the graft donor. This chain links TRBV14 with TRBJ2-1; D is uncertain. This specimen consisted of ileum tissue, obtained 12 days after intestinal transplant. CDR3 protein: CASSPFLGEQFF. CDR3 coding DNA: TGTGCCAGCAGCCCATTCCTCGGGGAGCAGTTCTTC.